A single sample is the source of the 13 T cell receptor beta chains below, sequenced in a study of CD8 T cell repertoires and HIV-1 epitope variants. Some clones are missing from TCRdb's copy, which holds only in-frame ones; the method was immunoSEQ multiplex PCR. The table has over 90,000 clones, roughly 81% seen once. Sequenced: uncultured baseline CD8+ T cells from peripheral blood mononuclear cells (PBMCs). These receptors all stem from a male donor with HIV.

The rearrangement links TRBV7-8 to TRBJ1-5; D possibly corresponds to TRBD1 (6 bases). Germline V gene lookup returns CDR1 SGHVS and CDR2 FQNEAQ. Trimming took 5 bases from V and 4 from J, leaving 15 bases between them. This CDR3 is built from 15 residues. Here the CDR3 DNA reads TGTGCCAGCAGCCCGCAGACAGGTTTTAATCAGCCCCAGCATTTT. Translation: CASSPQTGFNQPQHF.

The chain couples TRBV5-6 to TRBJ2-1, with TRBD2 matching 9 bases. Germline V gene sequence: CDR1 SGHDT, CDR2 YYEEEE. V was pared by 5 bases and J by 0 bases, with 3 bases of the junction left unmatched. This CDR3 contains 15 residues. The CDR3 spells CASSQREVSYNEQFF. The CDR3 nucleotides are TGTGCCAGCAGTCAGCGGGAGGTCTCCTACAATGAGCAGTTCTTC.

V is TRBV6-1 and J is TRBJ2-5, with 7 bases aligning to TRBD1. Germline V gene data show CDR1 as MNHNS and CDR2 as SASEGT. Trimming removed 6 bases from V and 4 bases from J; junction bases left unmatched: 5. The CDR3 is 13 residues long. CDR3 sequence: CASRKGGAETQYF. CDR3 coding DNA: TGTGCCAGCAGAAAAGGGGGCGCAGAGACCCAGTACTTC.

The CDR3, as DNA: TGTGCCAGCTCAATTAGACAGGGCTACGAGCAGTACTTC. This translates into CASSIRQGYEQYF. The chain is built from TRBV18 and TRBJ2-7; 7 positions match TRBD1. This CDR3 spans 13 amino acids. The V gene's germline CDR1 is KGHSH and CDR2 LQKENI. Unmatched junction bases numbered 4, after V lost 5 bases and J lost 3 bases.

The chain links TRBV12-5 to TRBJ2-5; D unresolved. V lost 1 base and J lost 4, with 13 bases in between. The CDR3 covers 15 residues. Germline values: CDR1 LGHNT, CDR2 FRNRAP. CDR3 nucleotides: TGTGCTAGTGGTTTGGGGTTTGGGCAGACAGAGACCCAGTACTTC. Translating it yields CASGLGFGQTETQYF.

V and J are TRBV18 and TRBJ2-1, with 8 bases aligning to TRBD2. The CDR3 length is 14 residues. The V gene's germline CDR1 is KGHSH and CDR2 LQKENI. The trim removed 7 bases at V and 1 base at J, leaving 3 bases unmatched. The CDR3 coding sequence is TGTGCCAGCTTTACTAGCGGATCCTACAATGAGCAGTTCTTC. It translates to CASFTSGSYNEQFF.

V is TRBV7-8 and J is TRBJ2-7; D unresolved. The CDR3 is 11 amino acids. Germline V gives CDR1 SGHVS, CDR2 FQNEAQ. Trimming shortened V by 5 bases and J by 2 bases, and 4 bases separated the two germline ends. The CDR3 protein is CASSPAYEQYF. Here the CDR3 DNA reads TGTGCCAGCAGCCCCGCCTACGAGCAGTACTTC.

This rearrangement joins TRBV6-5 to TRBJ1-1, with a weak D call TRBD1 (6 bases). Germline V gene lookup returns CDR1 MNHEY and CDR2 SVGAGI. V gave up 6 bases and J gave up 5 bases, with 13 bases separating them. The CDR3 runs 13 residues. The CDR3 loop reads CASSPQGWTEAFF. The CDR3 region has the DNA TGTGCCAGCAGCCCACAGGGTTGGACTGAAGCTTTCTTT.

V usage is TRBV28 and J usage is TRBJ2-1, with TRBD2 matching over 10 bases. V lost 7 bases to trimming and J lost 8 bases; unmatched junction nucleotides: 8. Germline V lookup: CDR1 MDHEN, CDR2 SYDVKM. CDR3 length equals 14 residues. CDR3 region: CASTRAGGTYEQFF. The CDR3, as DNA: TGTGCCAGCACCCGAGCGGGGGGGACCTATGAGCAGTTCTTC.

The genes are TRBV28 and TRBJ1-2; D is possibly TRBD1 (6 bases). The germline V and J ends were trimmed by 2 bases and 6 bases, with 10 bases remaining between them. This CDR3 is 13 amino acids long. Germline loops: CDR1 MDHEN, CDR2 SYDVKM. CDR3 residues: CASSLIAGDGYTF. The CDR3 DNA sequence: TGTGCCAGCAGTTTAATTGCAGGGGATGGCTACACCTTC.

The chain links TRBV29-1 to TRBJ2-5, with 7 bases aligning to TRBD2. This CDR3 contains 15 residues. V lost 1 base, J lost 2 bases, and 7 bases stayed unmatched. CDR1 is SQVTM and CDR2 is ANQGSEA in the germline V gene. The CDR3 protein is CSVEGGAGLQETQYF. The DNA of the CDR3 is TGCAGCGTTGAAGGCGGAGCGGGGTTACAAGAGACCCAGTACTTC.

The CDR3 sequence is CASSARDRVGNNEQFF. The CDR3 nucleotides read TGTGCCAGCAGCGCCCGGGACAGGGTAGGGAACAATGAGCAGTTCTTC. This chain uses TRBV4-2 with TRBJ2-1; 9 bases are a match to TRBD1. CDR3 length: 16 residues. The V segment lost 5 bases and the J segment 5 bases; nucleotides outside the gene matches: 10. CDR1 is LGHNA and CDR2 is YNFKEQ in the germline V gene.

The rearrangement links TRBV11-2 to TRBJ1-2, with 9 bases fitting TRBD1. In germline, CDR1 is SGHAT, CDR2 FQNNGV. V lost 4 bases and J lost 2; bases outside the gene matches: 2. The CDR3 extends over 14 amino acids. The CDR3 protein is CASSSTGGNYGYTF. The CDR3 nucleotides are TGTGCCAGCAGCTCCACAGGGGGCAACTATGGCTACACCTTC.